This TCR beta chain was sequenced in a study of shared clonotypes between healthy human individuals. Study-wide points: Clonotypes that were shared across a handful of donors made up roughly 5% of naive CD4 clonotypes. The four-donor shared clonotypes exceeded non-shared clonotypes in generation probability, with non-shared ones scoring lower.

Original methodology: As immunoSEQ supplied junction-only sequences (without quality scores), filtering differed. The protocol was immunoSEQ multiplex PCR, while the TCRdb copy is restricted to in-frame clones and leaves out a portion. Clone size and V and J calls were adopted from that table, with D and trimming inferred from the DNA. Of 1.5 million to 2.5 million clones detected, less than 95% appear once; the ten largest clones hold approximately 1.2%. CDR3 length: 16 residues. Per the germline V gene, CDR1 is ENHRY and CDR2 is SYGVKD. Trimming took 2 bases from V and 0 from J, leaving 10 bases between them. Positive CCR7 selection of CD45RO-negative cells yielded the naive CD8 cells, and terminally differentiated effector memory CD45RA+ cells were excluded. Donors were healthy HIV-negative adults without recently reported acute infections or vaccinations. Details on this clone: Its antigen is not known.

The sequence was obtained from a man younger than 30 in good health. The chain employs TRBV10-3 and TRBJ2-2; D gene ambiguous. Sequencing was performed on naive CD8+ T cells sorted from blood. DNA of the CDR3: TGTGCCATCAGTGAGCCACAGCCGGCGAACACCGGGGAGCTGTTTTTT. It translates to CAISEPQPANTGELFF.